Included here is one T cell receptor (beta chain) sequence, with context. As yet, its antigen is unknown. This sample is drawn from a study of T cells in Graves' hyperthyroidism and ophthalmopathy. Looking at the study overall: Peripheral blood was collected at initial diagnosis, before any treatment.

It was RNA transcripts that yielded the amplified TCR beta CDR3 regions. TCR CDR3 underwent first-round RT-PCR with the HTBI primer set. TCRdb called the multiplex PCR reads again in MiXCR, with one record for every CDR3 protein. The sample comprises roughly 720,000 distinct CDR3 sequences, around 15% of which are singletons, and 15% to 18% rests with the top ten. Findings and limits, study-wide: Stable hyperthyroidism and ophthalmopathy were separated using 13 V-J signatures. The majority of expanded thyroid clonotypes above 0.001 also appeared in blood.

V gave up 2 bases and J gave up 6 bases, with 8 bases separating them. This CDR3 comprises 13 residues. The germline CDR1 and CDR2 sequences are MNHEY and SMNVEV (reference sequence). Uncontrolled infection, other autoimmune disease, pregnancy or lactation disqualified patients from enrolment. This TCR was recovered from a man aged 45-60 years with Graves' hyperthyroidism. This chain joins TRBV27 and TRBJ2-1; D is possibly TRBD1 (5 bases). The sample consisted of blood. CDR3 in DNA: TGTGCCAGCAGTTTACAGGGTCTCAATGAGCAGTTCTTC. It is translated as CASSLQGLNEQFF.